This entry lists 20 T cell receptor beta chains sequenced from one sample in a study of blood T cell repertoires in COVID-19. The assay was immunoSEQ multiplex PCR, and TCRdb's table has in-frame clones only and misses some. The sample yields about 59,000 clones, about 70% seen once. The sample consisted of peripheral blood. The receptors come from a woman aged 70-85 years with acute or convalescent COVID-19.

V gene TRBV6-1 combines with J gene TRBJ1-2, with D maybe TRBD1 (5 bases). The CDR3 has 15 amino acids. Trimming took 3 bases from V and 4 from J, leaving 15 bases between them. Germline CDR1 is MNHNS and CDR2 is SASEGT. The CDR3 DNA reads TGTGCCAGCAGTGACAGGCCGTTCCAGGGCTATGGCTACACCTTC. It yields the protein CASSDRPFQGYGYTF.

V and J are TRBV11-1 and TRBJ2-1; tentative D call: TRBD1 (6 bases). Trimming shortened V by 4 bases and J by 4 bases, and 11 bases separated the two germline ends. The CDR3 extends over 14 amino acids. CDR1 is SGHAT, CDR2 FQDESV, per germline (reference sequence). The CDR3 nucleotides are TGTGCCAGCAGCTACAGGGATTGGTACAATGAGCAGTTCTTC. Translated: CASSYRDWYNEQFF.

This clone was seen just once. CDR3 nucleotides: TGCGCCAGCAGCCCGAGCGGGGACAATGAGCAGTTCTTC. This gives the protein CASSPSGDNEQFF. The chain uses TRBV4-1 and TRBJ2-1, with TRBD2 matching over 7 bases. Germline trimming cut 4 bases from V and 5 bases from J; bases unmatched to any gene: 2. Germline CDR1 is MGHRA and CDR2 is YSYEKL. The CDR3 has 13 amino acids.

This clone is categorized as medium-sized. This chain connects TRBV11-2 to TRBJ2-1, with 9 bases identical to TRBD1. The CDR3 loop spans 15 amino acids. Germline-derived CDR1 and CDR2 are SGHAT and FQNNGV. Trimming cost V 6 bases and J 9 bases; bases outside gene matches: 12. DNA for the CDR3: TGTGCCAGCAGTGCCTCCGGGACAGGGAGAGGTGAGCAGTTCTTC. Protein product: CASSASGTGRGEQFF.

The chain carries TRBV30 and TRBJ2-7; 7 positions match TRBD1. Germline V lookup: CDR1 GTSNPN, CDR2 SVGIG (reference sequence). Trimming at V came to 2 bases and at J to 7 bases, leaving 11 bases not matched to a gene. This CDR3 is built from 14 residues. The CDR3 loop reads CAWSTGTAVGEQYV. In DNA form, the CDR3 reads TGTGCCTGGAGTACCGGGACAGCGGTAGGAGAGCAGTACGTC.

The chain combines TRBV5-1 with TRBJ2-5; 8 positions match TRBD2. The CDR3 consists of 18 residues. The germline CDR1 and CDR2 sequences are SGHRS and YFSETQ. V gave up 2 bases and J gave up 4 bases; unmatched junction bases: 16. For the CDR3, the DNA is TGCGCCAGCAGCTTTATAAGCGGGGGAGCGGGTGCGATAGAGACCCAGTACTTC. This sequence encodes CASSFISGGAGAIETQYF.

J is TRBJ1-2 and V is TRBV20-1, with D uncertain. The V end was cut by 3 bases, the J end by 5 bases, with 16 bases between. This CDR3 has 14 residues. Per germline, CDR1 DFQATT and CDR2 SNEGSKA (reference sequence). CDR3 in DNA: TGCAGTGCTAGTACCTCGCCAGGTTCTTATGGCTACACCTTC. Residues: CSASTSPGSYGYTF.

The CDR3 coding sequence is TGTGCCAGCAGTTTCGAAATTATACAGGGGGCTGGAGATACGCAGTATTTT. It encodes CASSFEIIQGAGDTQYF. The gene calls are TRBV27 and TRBJ2-3, with 9 bases lining up with TRBD1. The V gene's germline CDR1 is MNHEY and CDR2 SMNVEV (reference sequence). This CDR3 region has 17 residues. After removal of 3 bases from V and 5 bases from J, the junction contained 12 bases not matched to a gene.

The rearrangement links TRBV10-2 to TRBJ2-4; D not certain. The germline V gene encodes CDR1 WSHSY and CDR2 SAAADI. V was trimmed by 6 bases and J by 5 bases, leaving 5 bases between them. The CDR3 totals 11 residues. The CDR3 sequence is CASSPENIQYF. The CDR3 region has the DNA TGCGCCAGCAGCCCGGAAAACATTCAGTACTTC.

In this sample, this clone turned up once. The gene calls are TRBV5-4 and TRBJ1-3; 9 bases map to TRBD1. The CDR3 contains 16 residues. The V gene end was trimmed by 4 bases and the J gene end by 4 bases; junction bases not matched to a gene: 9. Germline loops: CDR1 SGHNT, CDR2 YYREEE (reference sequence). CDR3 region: CASSLGTGSRGNTIYF. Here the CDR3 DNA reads TGTGCCAGCAGCCTCGGGACAGGGTCGAGGGGAAACACCATATATTTT. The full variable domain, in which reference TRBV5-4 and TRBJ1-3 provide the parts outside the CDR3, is ETGVTQSPTHLIKTRGQQVTLRCSSQSGHNTVSWYQQALGQGPQFIFQYYREEENGRGNFPPRFSGLQFPNYSSELNVNALELDDSALYLCASSLGTGSRGNTIYFGEGSWLTVV.

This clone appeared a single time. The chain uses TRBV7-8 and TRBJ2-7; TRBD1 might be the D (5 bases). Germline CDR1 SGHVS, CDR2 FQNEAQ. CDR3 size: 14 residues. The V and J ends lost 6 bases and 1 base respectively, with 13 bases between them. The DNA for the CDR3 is TGTGCCAGCAGGCCTACAGGACCTTCCTACGAGCAGTACTTC. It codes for CASRPTGPSYEQYF.

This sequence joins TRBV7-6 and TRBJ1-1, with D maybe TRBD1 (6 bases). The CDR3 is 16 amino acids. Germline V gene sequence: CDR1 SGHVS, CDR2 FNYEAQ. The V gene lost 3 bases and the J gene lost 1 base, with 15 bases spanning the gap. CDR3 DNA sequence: TGTGCCAGCAGCTTGACCCAGGGGCGGGCGAACACTGAAGCTTTCTTT. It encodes CASSLTQGRANTEAFF.

Here the CDR3 reads CASSGTVGNQPQHF. The CDR3 DNA is TGTGCCAGCTCAGGGACAGTGGGAAATCAGCCCCAGCATTTT. This chain joins TRBV18 and TRBJ1-5; 7 bases are shared with TRBD1. From germline, CDR1 is KGHSH and CDR2 LQKENI. This CDR3 comprises 14 residues. After removal of 5 bases from V and 4 bases from J, the junction contained 5 bases not matched to a gene.

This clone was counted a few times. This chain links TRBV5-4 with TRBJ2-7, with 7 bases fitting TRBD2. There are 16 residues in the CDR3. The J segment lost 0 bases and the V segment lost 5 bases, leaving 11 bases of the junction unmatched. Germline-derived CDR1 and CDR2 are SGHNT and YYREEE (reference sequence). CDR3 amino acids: CASSSRRDYSSYEQYF. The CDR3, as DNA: TGTGCCAGCAGTTCCCGGCGGGACTACAGCTCCTACGAGCAGTACTTC. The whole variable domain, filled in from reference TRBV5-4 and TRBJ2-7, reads ETGVTQSPTHLIKTRGQQVTLRCSSQSGHNTVSWYQQALGQGPQFIFQYYREEENGRGNFPPRFSGLQFPNYSSELNVNALELDDSALYLCASSSRRDYSSYEQYFGPGTRLTVT.

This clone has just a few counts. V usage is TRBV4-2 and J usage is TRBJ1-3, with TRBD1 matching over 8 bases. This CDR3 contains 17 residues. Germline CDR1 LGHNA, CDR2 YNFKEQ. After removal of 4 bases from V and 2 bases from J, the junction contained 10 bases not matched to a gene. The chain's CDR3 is CASSRTRGLRTGNTIYF. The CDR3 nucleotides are TGTGCCAGCAGCCGGACCAGGGGGCTTCGGACTGGAAACACCATATATTTT.

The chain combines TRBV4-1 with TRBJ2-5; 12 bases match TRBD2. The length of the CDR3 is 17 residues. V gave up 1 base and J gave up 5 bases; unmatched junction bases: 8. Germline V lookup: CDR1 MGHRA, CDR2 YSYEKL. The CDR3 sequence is CASSQGASGGGRETQYF. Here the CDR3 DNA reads TGCGCCAGCAGCCAAGGGGCTAGCGGGGGGGGTAGGGAGACCCAGTACTTC.

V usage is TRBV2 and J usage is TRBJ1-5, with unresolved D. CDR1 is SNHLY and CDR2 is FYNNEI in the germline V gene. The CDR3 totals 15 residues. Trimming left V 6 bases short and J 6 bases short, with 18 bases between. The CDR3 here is CASSPDPRGIQPQHF. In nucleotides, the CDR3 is TGTGCCAGCAGCCCGGACCCCCGGGGAATTCAGCCCCAGCATTTT. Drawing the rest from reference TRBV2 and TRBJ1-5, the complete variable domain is EPEVTQTPSHQVTQMGQEVILRCVPISNHLYFYWYRQILGQKVEFLVSFYNNEISEKSEIFDDQFSVERPDGSNFTLKIRSTKLEDSAMYFCASSPDPRGIQPQHFGDGTRLSIL.

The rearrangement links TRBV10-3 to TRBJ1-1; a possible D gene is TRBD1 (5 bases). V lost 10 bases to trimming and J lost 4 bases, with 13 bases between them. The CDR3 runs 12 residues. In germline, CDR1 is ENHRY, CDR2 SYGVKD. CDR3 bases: TGTGCCAATTCGGGGGGGGGCACTGAAGCTTTCTTT. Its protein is CANSGGGTEAFF.

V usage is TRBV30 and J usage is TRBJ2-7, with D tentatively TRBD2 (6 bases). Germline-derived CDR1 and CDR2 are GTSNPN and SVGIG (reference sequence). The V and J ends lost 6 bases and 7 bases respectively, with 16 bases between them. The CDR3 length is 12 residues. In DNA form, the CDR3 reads TGTGCCTGCCTTGTTGGGGGGAGGGAGCAGTACTTC. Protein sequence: CACLVGGREQYF.

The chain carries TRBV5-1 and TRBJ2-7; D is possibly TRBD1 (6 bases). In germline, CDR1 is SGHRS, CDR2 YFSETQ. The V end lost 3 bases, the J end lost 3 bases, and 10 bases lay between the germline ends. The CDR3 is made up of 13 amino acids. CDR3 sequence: CASSSQGNYEQYF. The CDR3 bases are TGCGCCAGCAGCTCGCAGGGGAACTACGAGCAGTACTTC.